These T cell receptor beta chains were read from a single sample in a study of shared clonotypes between healthy human individuals. Method: immunoSEQ multiplex PCR; TCRdb's copy keeps in-frame clones and lacks some. Of some 1,900,000 clones listed, less than 95% were seen once; the top ten hold approximately 1.2%. Input material: naive CD8+ T cells sorted from blood. The receptors come from a man between 18 and 29 years old in good health. Both conserved end residues are part of each CDR3. D genes are given only for firm matches. Clone size is given for some rows only: seen once, a few or many times, or a class if the clone is expanded.

NA	TRBV30	TRBJ1-4	NA	TGTGCCTGGAGCCTCGGGGGCGGGGGAGAAAAACTGTTTTTT	CAWSLGGGGEKLFF
NA	TRBV6-5	TRBJ2-2	TRBD1	TGTGCCAGCAGTTACAGGGGGCGGTCCGGGGAGCTGTTTTTT	CASSYRGRSGELFF
once	TRBV13	TRBJ2-2	TRBD1	TGTGCCAGCAGCTTAGTTCGGGGACAGGGGGCCACCGGGGAGCTGTTTTTT	CASSLVRGQGATGELFF
NA	TRBV5-1	TRBJ2-5	TRBD2	TGCGCCAGCAGCCCCGGGACTAGCGGGGGAGTTCTCCAAGAGACCCAGTACTTC	CASSPGTSGGVLQETQYF
NA	TRBV7-9	TRBJ2-5	NA	TGTGCCAGCAGTGGGAGACAAGAGACCCAGTACTTC	CASSGRQETQYF
NA	TRBV13	TRBJ1-3	NA	TGTGCCAGCAGCTTTGACAGAAATCCTGGAAACACCATATATTTT	CASSFDRNPGNTIYF
once	TRBV10-2	TRBJ2-3	NA	TGCGCCAGCAGTGAGGAGCGGTTAGATACGCAGTATTTT	CASSEERLDTQYF
NA	TRBV4-1	TRBJ2-5	NA	TGCGCCAGCAGCCAAAGGGAACAGGGCCAAGAGACCCAGTACTTC	CASSQREQGQETQYF
NA	TRBV9	TRBJ1-1	NA	TGTGCCAGCAGCGTAGTATGGGGTACTGAAGCTTTCTTT	CASSVVWGTEAFF
NA	TRBV19	TRBJ2-2	TRBD1	TGTGCCAGTAGTTGGACAGGGGCCGGGGAGCTGTTTTTT	CASSWTGAGELFF
NA	TRBV30	TRBJ2-1	TRBD2	TGTGCCTGGAGTGGGGTACTAGCGGGAGTCTCCTACAATGAGCAGTTCTTC	CAWSGVLAGVSYNEQFF
NA	TRBV30	TRBJ2-2	NA	TGTGCCTGGGGGATAGGGGAGCTGTTTTTT	CAWGIGELFF
NA	TRBV2	TRBJ1-1	NA	TGTGCCAGCAGCTCCGGACGGCTGAACACTGAAGCTTTCTTT	CASSSGRLNTEAFF
NA	TRBV4-1	TRBJ2-7	NA	TGCGCCAGCAGCCAAGAGGGGGCTGGAGGCTACGAGCAGTACTTC	CASSQEGAGGYEQYF
NA	TRBV10-2	TRBJ1-5	NA	TGCGCCAGTTCGGGGGGTAATCAGCCCCAGCATTTT	CASSGGNQPQHF
once	TRBV7-2	TRBJ1-2	TRBD1	TGTGCCAGCAGCTCAATAGGCCCACAGGGGGACACCTTC	CASSSIGPQGDTF
once	TRBV28	TRBJ2-2	TRBD1	TGTGCCAGCATCGGGGACAGGGTTGGAACCGGGGAGCTGTTTTTT	CASIGDRVGTGELFF
NA	TRBV4-3	TRBJ1-1	NA	TGCGCCAGCAGCTCTTCCTGGGGGGCAACTGAAGCTTTCTTT	CASSSSWGATEAFF
NA	TRBV29-1	TRBJ1-4	NA	TGCAGCGTCTCAGGAGGGGAGACGGGTAATGAAAAACTGTTTTTT	CSVSGGETGNEKLFF
NA	TRBV27	TRBJ1-2	TRBD1	TGTGCCAGCAGTTTAGGCCCGACAGGGGGCGATGGCTACACCTTC	CASSLGPTGGDGYTF
NA	TRBV27	TRBJ2-7	NA	TGTGCCAGCAGTTTTGGCAGGGGCGGCGCCTACGAGCAGTACTTC	CASSFGRGGAYEQYF
NA	TRBV29-1	TRBJ2-7	TRBD2	TGCAGCGTTGGTGCGGCTAGCGGGAGGAATGAGCAGTACTTC	CSVGAASGRNEQYF
NA	TRBV4-1	TRBJ2-1	NA	TGCGCCAGCAGCCAAGGAGAGAGCTCCTACAATGAGCAGTTCTTC	CASSQGESSYNEQFF
NA	TRBV5-6	TRBJ2-7	NA	TGTGCCAGCAGCTTGGCAGGGCGCTCCTACGAGCAGTACTTC	CASSLAGRSYEQYF
NA	TRBV5-8	TRBJ2-7	NA	TGTGCCAGCAGCTTGTATCAATCCTACGAGCAGTACTTC	CASSLYQSYEQYF
NA	TRBV5-6	TRBJ2-7	NA	TGTGCCAGCAGTTGGTCGGGCAGCGCCTACGAGCAGTACTTC	CASSWSGSAYEQYF
NA	TRBV4-1	TRBJ2-3	NA	TGCGCCAGCCAGAGGTCCGGGGGAGGCACAGATACGCAGTATTTT	CASQRSGGGTDTQYF
NA	TRBV4-3	TRBJ2-7	TRBD1	TGCGCCAGCAGCTATCAGACAGGGGACTACGAGCAGTACTTC	CASSYQTGDYEQYF
NA	TRBV23-1	TRBJ2-4	NA	TGCGCCAGCAGTCAAATAGCCAAAAACATTCAGTACTTC	CASSQIAKNIQYF
NA	TRBV28	TRBJ1-1	NA	TGTGCCAGCAGTTTGGGGACGGCCGAAGCTTTCTTT	CASSLGTAEAFF
NA	TRBV4-3	TRBJ2-2	NA	TGCGCCAGCAGCCACGTTAAGGACTATCACGGGGAGCTGTTTTTT	CASSHVKDYHGELFF
NA	TRBV9	TRBJ2-1	TRBD2	TGTGCCAGCAGCCTCCGGACTAGTTCATTGAATGAGCAGTTCTTC	CASSLRTSSLNEQFF
few	TRBV4-1	TRBJ1-2	NA	TGCGCCAGCAGCCCCGGTGGAGTTCGCTACACCTTC	CASSPGGVRYTF
NA	TRBV2	TRBJ1-1	NA	TGTGCCAGCAGTACAGGGCCTCAAAATGGGGTCTTT	CASSTGPQNGVF
NA	TRBV27	TRBJ2-7	TRBD1	TGTGCCAGCAGTTTATCGGCCGGGACAGGCGACTACGAGCAGTACTTC	CASSLSAGTGDYEQYF
NA	TRBV11-2	TRBJ2-7	NA	TGTGCCAGCAGCTTAGATCGGCCGGGGGGCCAGCAGTACTTC	CASSLDRPGGQQYF
NA	TRBV27	TRBJ2-7	TRBD2	TGTGCCAGCAGTTTGACTAGCGGGAACGAGCAGTACTTC	CASSLTSGNEQYF
NA	TRBV5-4	TRBJ1-2	NA	TGTGCCAGCGGCCAGGATAGGGGCTACACCTTC	CASGQDRGYTF
NA	TRBV5-6	TRBJ2-1	NA	TGTGCCAGCAGCTTGGCCGGCACAGGTAACAATGAGCAGTTCTTC	CASSLAGTGNNEQFF
NA	TRBV6-6	TRBJ2-7	TRBD2	TGTGCCAGCGGGGGGACTACCTCCTACGAGCAGTACTTC	CASGGTTSYEQYF
NA	TRBV27	TRBJ2-3	NA	TGTGCCAGCAGTTTTGGGGGCACAGATACGCAGTATTTT	CASSFGGTDTQYF
NA	TRBV7-9	TRBJ1-4	NA	TGTGCCAGCAGCTTCCGAGAGGAGGTGGTAGGTGAAAAACTGTTTTTT	CASSFREEVVGEKLFF
NA	TRBV30	TRBJ2-2	NA	TGTGCCTGGAGTAACCTAGCGTATAGTGTCGGGGAGCTGTTTTTT	CAWSNLAYSVGELFF
few	TRBV27	TRBJ1-2	NA	TGTGCCAGCAGTTGGGACGGTATCTATGGCTACACCTTC	CASSWDGIYGYTF
NA	TRBV25-1	TRBJ2-7	NA	TGTGCCAGCAGTGAGGGTGACGGAGCTTACGAGCAGTACTTC	CASSEGDGAYEQYF
NA	TRBV7-6	TRBJ1-6	NA	TGTGCCAGCAGCTTTGGGGGGGAAAATTCACCCCTCCACTTT	CASSFGGENSPLHF
NA	TRBV6-5	TRBJ2-1	NA	TGTGCCAGCAGTTACTCTGAGGGCTCGCGGAGCAATGAGCAGTTCTTC	CASSYSEGSRSNEQFF
NA	TRBV7-8	TRBJ2-7	NA	TGTGCCAGCAGCTTAAAGGGGTACTACGAGCAGTACTTC	CASSLKGYYEQYF
NA	TRBV9	TRBJ1-2	NA	TGTGCCAGCAGCCCGGGGGCTCATGGCTACACCTTC	CASSPGAHGYTF
once	TRBV5-7	TRBJ1-5	NA	TGTGCCAGCAGCTTGAGGGGGGATCAGCCCCAGCATTTT	CASSLRGDQPQHF
NA	TRBV19	TRBJ1-1	TRBD1	TGTGCCAGTAGTACCCCATGGGACAGAGGACCGAACACTGAAGCTTTCTTT	CASSTPWDRGPNTEAFF
NA	TRBV4-1	TRBJ2-1	NA	TGCGCCAGCAGCCAATCCCCTAGGGAATCCTACAATGAGCAGTTCTTC	CASSQSPRESYNEQFF
NA	TRBV6-5	TRBJ1-2	NA	TGTGCCAGCAGTTATGGACAGAACTATGGCTACACCTTC	CASSYGQNYGYTF
NA	TRBV7-6	TRBJ2-3	NA	TGTGCCAGCAGCTCACCACTCAGGGAGGGGGCGATCACAGATACGCAGTATTTT	CASSSPLREGAITDTQYF
NA	TRBV7-9	TRBJ2-7	TRBD1	TGTGCCAGCAGCAGCGACAGGGGCGTCCACGAGCAGTACTTC	CASSSDRGVHEQYF
NA	TRBV27	TRBJ2-7	NA	TGTGCCAGCAGTTTATACGGGGCCGAGCAGTACTTC	CASSLYGAEQYF
NA	TRBV7-8	TRBJ1-2	NA	TGTGCCAGCAGCCCGACTACACGTGTGGAGGAAAGCACCTTC	CASSPTTRVEESTF